The entry below describes one T cell receptor beta chain. Its antigen is still unknown. At one end the junction does not follow the germline gene, possibly because of a read error. The study co-extracted DNA and RNA from 20-30 mg of unsorted bulk tissue. This sample stems from a study of tumor-infiltrating lymphocytes in primary liver carcinoma. Study-wide background: Stage T1-T3 N0M0 and a size of roughly 4.2 to 10 cm characterized the tumors. Study findings and constraints: Just about 7-25% of leading clones were found in every one of five regions. Compared with tumor region pairs, tumor-adjacent and tumor-blood pairs overlapped less. Compared with blood, tumor repertoires held significantly more in their top 250 clones.

A primer in the constant region served to generate TCR beta cDNA from 450 to 650 ng of total RNA. Libraries for TCR beta were built through three nested multiplex PCR rounds, which together made up a slightly modified ARM-PCR procedure. Use of TRBV1-TRBV30 forward primers with a C-beta reverse primer characterized the first two PCR rounds, which lasted roughly 11 cycles each. TCRdb recomputed calls from the multiplex PCR reads with MiXCR, one row per CDR3 protein. The table shows 55,000 to 65,000 distinct CDR3 sequences, with around 64% occurring only once. This CDR3 has 15 amino acids. From germline, CDR1 is SGHNT and CDR2 YYREEE (reference sequence).

What was sequenced was liver tumor tissue from sampling region 2. Subset indicated: tumor region T2, inferior pole. The TCR was taken from a man aged 35 to 55 with primary liver carcinoma and hepatitis B virus infection. The gene calls are TRBV5-4 and TRBJ2-2; TRBD2 might be the D (5 bases). The CDR3 DNA reads as TGTGCCAGCAGCTCACCCACCCAGGTCACCGGGGAGATGTTTTTT. Protein sequence: CASSSPTQVTGEMFF.